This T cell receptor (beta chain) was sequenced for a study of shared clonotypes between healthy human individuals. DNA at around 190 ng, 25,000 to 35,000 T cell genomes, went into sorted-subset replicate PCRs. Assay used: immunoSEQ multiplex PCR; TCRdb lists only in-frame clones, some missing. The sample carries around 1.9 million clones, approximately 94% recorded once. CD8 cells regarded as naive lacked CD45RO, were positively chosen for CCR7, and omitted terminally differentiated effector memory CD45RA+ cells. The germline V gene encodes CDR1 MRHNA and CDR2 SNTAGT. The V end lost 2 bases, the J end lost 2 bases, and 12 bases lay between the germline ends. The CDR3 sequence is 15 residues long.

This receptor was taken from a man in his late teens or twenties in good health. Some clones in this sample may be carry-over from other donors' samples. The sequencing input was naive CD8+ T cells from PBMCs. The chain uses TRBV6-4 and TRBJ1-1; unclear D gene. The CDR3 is CASSDERWINTEAFF. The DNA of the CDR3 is TGTGCCAGCAGTGACGAACGGTGGATTAACACTGAAGCTTTCTTT.